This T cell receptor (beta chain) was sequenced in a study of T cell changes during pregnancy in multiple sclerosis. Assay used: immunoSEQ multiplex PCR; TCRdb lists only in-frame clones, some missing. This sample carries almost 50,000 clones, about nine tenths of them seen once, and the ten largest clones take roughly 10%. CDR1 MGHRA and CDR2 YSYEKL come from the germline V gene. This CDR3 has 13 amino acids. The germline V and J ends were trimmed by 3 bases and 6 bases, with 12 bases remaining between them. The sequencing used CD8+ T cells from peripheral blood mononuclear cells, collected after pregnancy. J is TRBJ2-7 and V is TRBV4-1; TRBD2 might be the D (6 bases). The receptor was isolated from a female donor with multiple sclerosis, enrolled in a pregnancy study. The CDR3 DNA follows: TGCGCCAGCAGCCATGGAGGAGGGTTCGAGCAGTACTTC. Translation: CASSHGGGFEQYF.